This T cell receptor (beta chain) stems from a study of blood T cell repertoires in COVID-19. V was cut by 1 base and J by 4 bases, with 11 bases left in between. The CDR3 is 15 residues long. Germline lookup yields CDR1 LGHNA and CDR2 YSLEER. Authors' analysis steps: Reference gene primers were amplified, and this amplification served to estimate nucleated cell counts. Repertoires were generated with immunoSEQ multiplex PCR, while TCRdb's copy carries only in-frame clones and drops some. That table gives V, J and clone size, and the DNA gave D and trimming. Of 96,000 or so clones listed, 90% were seen once; the top ten hold about 1.7%.

The sequenced sample was peripheral blood. The clonotype originates from a man between 60 and 70 years old with acute or convalescent COVID-19. The chain employs TRBV4-3 and TRBJ2-1; tentatively, D is TRBD1 (5 bases). CDR3 sequence: CASSQGETEYNEQFF. DNA for the CDR3: TGCGCCAGCAGCCAAGGCGAGACAGAGTACAATGAGCAGTTCTTC.